A single sample is the source of the 31 T cell receptor beta chains below, sequenced in a study of cytotoxic CD8 clonotypes in ibrutinib-treated CLL. Assay used: immunoSEQ multiplex PCR; TCRdb lists only in-frame clones, some missing. The sample lists hundreds of thousands of clones, approximately 79% occurring once. Sequenced material: PBMCs, taken after 12 months of ibrutinib treatment. The receptor set was obtained from a human donor with chronic lymphocytic leukemia.

The genes are TRBV11-2 and TRBJ1-1, with a possible D match to TRBD1 (6 bases). The germline V gene has CDR1 SGHAT and CDR2 FQNNGV. V was clipped by 0 bases and J by 3 bases, with 17 bases between them. CDR3 length equals 17 residues. CDR3 coding DNA: TGTGCCAGCAGCTTAGAGGGTGACAGGCGGGTATACACTGAAGCTTTCTTT. Translated, it gives CASSLEGDRRVYTEAFF.

The J gene is TRBJ2-3, the V gene TRBV5-1, with TRBD1 matching over 7 bases. There are 17 residues in the CDR3. V lost 4 bases and J lost 1; bases outside the gene matches: 12. Germline V gene data show CDR1 as SGHRS and CDR2 as YFSETQ. DNA of the CDR3: TGCGCCAGCAGCCCCAGGGCCCTAGGGGGCGGCACAGATACGCAGTATTTT. Translating it yields CASSPRALGGGTDTQYF.

In its sample, this clone was seen a few times. The genes are TRBV11-1 and TRBJ1-5; the D is unclear. Looked up from germline, CDR1 is SGHAT and CDR2 is FQDESV (reference sequence). Trimming removed 1 base from V and 7 bases from J, with 14 bases in between. The CDR3 covers 15 residues. The CDR3 here is CASSLGPDSGQPQHF. In nucleotides, the CDR3 is TGTGCCAGCAGCTTAGGTCCGGACTCGGGGCAGCCCCAGCATTTT.

The rearrangement joins TRBV9 to TRBJ2-7; the D call may be TRBD1 or TRBD2 (6 bases each). This CDR3 is built from 14 residues. Germline V gene lookup returns CDR1 SGDLS and CDR2 YYNGEE. Trimming took off 4 bases at V and 2 bases at J, with 13 bases between the two ends. Here the CDR3 DNA reads TGTGCCAGCAGCCCCTACGGGGGCCCCTACGAGCAGTACTTC. Encoded protein: CASSPYGGPYEQYF.

The CDR3 bases are TGTGCCAGCAGCCAAGGAGGCGGGAGGGGAGATACGCAGTATTTT. As protein: CASSQGGGRGDTQYF. The chain is built from TRBV7-9 and TRBJ2-3; 9 bases line up with TRBD2. The CDR3 runs to 15 residues. In germline, CDR1 is SEHNR, CDR2 FQNEAQ (reference sequence). J was trimmed by 5 bases and V by 5 bases; bases with no gene match: 8.

The chain has TRBV4-1 and TRBJ2-2; D gene uncertain. V lost 2 bases and J 4 bases, leaving 11 bases between the germline ends. The CDR3 runs to 15 residues. Germline CDR1 and CDR2: MGHRA and YSYEKL. This CDR3 is CASSQIGRRTGELFF. As DNA, the CDR3 is TGCGCCAGCAGCCAAATCGGCCGACGCACCGGGGAGCTGTTTTTT.

This chain uses TRBV28 with TRBJ1-2; 8 nucleotides line up with TRBD1. Trimming cost V 4 bases and J 4 bases; bases outside gene matches: 14. There are 17 residues in the CDR3. The germline V gene has CDR1 MDHEN and CDR2 SYDVKM. CDR3 protein: CASSSPGGRIRGYGYTF. CDR3 DNA: TGTGCCAGCAGTTCTCCAGGGGGCCGGATTAGGGGCTATGGCTACACCTTC.

This sequence joins TRBV6-6 and TRBJ1-3, with no clear D. The CDR3 totals 12 residues. Trimming cost V 6 bases and J 0 bases, with 3 bases left between them. Germline V CDR1 and CDR2: MNHNY, SVGAGI (reference sequence). CDR3 protein: CASRTSGNTIYF. The CDR3 coding sequence is TGTGCCAGCAGAACCTCTGGAAACACCATATATTTT.

The rearrangement uses TRBV5-8 and TRBJ1-6; D gene uncertain. This CDR3 spans 15 amino acids. CDR1 SGHTS and CDR2 YDEGEE come from the germline V gene. V lost 4 bases and J lost 10, with 18 bases in between. In DNA, the CDR3 is TGTGCCAGCAGCCCGATTGGAGATGGGGTGTCACCCCTCCACTTT. Protein: CASSPIGDGVSPLHF. Full variable domain (outside the CDR3, taken from reference TRBV5-8 and TRBJ1-6): EAGVTQSPTHLIKTRGQQATLRCSPISGHTSVYWYQQALGLGLQFLLWYDEGEERNRGNFPPRFSGRQFPNYSSELNVNALELEDSALYLCASSPIGDGVSPLHFGNGTRLTVT.

V and J are TRBV9 and TRBJ2-5, with D unresolved. The CDR3 has 16 residues. Looked up from germline, CDR1 is SGDLS and CDR2 is YYNGEE. With 3 bases removed from V and 1 base from J, the gap between germline ends came to 16 bases. The CDR3 sequence is CASSATLVGFQETQYF. As DNA, the CDR3 is TGTGCCAGCAGCGCCACCCTGGTGGGGTTCCAAGAGACCCAGTACTTC.

This clone showed up just once. V gene TRBV25-1 combines with J gene TRBJ2-7; a weak D match, TRBD2 (5 bases). Trimming removed 7 bases from V and 3 bases from J, with 16 bases in between. This CDR3 region has 14 residues. The germline CDR1 and CDR2 sequences are MGHDK and SYGVNS. The CDR3 spells CASTPKGVLYEQYF. DNA for the CDR3: TGTGCCAGCACACCTAAGGGAGTGCTCTACGAGCAGTACTTC.

V and J are TRBV5-1 and TRBJ2-7; 10 bases fit TRBD1. Germline V CDR1 and CDR2: SGHRS, YFSETQ. Trimming cost V 5 bases and J 1 base; bases outside gene matches: 6. The CDR3 contains 15 residues. The CDR3 nucleotides are TGCGCCAGCAGTTCGTCGGACAGGGGGTCCTACGAGCAGTACTTC. It codes for CASSSSDRGSYEQYF.

The chain employs TRBV6-5 and TRBJ2-1; 10 nucleotides agree with TRBD2. V dropped 4 bases and J dropped 7; count of bases not matched to a gene: 10. The CDR3 loop spans 16 amino acids. In germline, CDR1 is MNHEY, CDR2 SVGAGI. CDR3 residues: CASSWMSGGASNEQFF. CDR3 DNA sequence: TGTGCCAGCAGTTGGATGAGCGGGGGGGCGTCAAATGAGCAGTTCTTC.

This chain joins TRBV27 and TRBJ2-5, with TRBD1 identical over 8 bases. The J call may be incorrect, as the DNA end agrees better with TRBJ2-7. The CDR3 loop spans 14 amino acids. Germline assignment: CDR1 MNHEY and CDR2 SMNVEV (reference sequence). The CDR3 spells CASSGPTGAYEQYF. The CDR3 coding sequence is TGTGCCAGCAGTGGACCGACAGGGGCCTACGAGCAGTACTTC.

V and J are TRBV30 and TRBJ2-1; TRBD1 matches at 7 bases. The CDR3 is 12 residues long. Germline V gives CDR1 GTSNPN, CDR2 SVGIG (reference sequence). The V and J ends lost 6 bases and 4 bases, in that order; junction bases with no gene match: 3. CDR3 DNA sequence: TGTGCCTGCGGACAGGTTTACAATGAGCAGTTCTTC. The encoded protein is CACGQVYNEQFF.

The rearrangement links TRBV5-1 to TRBJ2-6; tentative D call: TRBD1 (5 bases). Germline V gives CDR1 SGHRS, CDR2 YFSETQ. Trimming removed 0 bases at V and 0 bases at J, with 10 bases between. This CDR3 is 17 amino acids long. The DNA of the CDR3 is TGCGCCAGCAGCTTGGGGGGCGCCTACTCTGGGGCCAACGTCCTGACTTTC. The encoded protein is CASSLGGAYSGANVLTF.

The V gene is TRBV28, the J gene TRBJ2-7; D gene ambiguous. This CDR3 is built from 12 residues. V was shortened by 3 bases and J by 6 bases, with 9 bases between the two germline ends. The germline V gene encodes CDR1 MDHEN and CDR2 SYDVKM. CDR3: CASSFGVFEQYF. The CDR3 DNA reads as TGTGCCAGCAGTTTTGGAGTCTTCGAGCAGTACTTC.

This clone was seen a handful of times. The rearrangement joins TRBV10-3 to TRBJ1-1; 8 bases align to TRBD1. Germline-derived CDR1 and CDR2 are ENHRY and SYGVKD. CDR3 length equals 14 residues. J gave up 4 bases and V 10 bases, and 11 bases lay outside the gene matches. The CDR3 here is CASPQGEKGTEAFF. The CDR3 DNA is TGTGCCAGTCCACAGGGGGAAAAGGGCACTGAAGCTTTCTTT.

The V call is TRBV29-1, the J call TRBJ2-1; 9 bases align to TRBD1. The CDR3 extends over 15 amino acids. Germline CDR1 SQVTM, CDR2 ANQGSEA. V lost 4 bases, J lost 4 bases, and 8 bases stayed unmatched. The CDR3 loop reads CSVGKGTGTYNEQFF. Here the CDR3 DNA reads TGCAGCGTTGGTAAGGGGACAGGGACTTACAATGAGCAGTTCTTC.

This clone was recorded once. CDR3 nucleotide sequence: TGTGCCAGTAGTATCCCACAGGGATTGCGAAATGTAGCCAAAAACATTCAGTACTTC. Its translation is CASSIPQGLRNVAKNIQYF. The chain uses TRBV19 and TRBJ2-4, with TRBD1 as a possible D gene (6 bases). V was clipped by 3 bases and J by 0 bases, with 21 bases between them. This CDR3 has 19 residues. Germline loops: CDR1 LNHDA, CDR2 SQIVND (reference sequence).

The genes are TRBV7-9 and TRBJ1-2; a possible D gene is TRBD1 (6 bases). Germline V gene sequence: CDR1 SEHNR, CDR2 FQNEAQ (reference sequence). The ends were cut back, 2 bases at V and 3 bases at J, with 25 bases in the middle. This CDR3 has 19 amino acids. CDR3 bases: TGTGCCAGCAGCTTAAGGTCTGGGGCAGGGGAACTTCTGGACTATGGCTACACCTTC. Protein sequence: CASSLRSGAGELLDYGYTF.

This chain joins TRBV6-6 and TRBJ1-3, with D maybe TRBD1 (6 bases). Germline V gives CDR1 MNHNY, CDR2 SVGAGI (reference sequence). Trimming took off 2 bases at V and 0 bases at J, with 11 bases between the two ends. The CDR3 covers 16 residues. The CDR3 DNA reads as TGTGCCAGCAGTTACCCCACAGGGACCTCTGGAAACACCATATATTTT. Its protein product is CASSYPTGTSGNTIYF.

The chain links TRBV11-2 to TRBJ1-1; D not resolved. V was pared by 7 bases and J by 0 bases, with 12 bases between. The CDR3 has 14 amino acids. Germline V lookup: CDR1 SGHAT, CDR2 FQNNGV. The CDR3 here is CASILDIMNTEAFF. DNA of the CDR3: TGTGCCAGCATTCTGGATATCATGAACACTGAAGCTTTCTTT.

The chain couples TRBV6-1 to TRBJ1-2; TRBD1 matches 10 bases. The J segment lost 5 bases and the V segment lost 6 bases, leaving 6 bases of the junction unmatched. The CDR3 runs to 14 residues. Germline loops: CDR1 MNHNS, CDR2 SASEGT. CDR3 residues: CASRGQGLLYGYTF. CDR3 coding DNA: TGTGCCAGCAGGGGACAGGGGCTATTGTATGGCTACACCTTC.

This clone was seen just once. The V call is TRBV7-9, the J call TRBJ1-2; D call uncertain. Looked up from germline, CDR1 is SEHNR and CDR2 is FQNEAQ (reference sequence). V dropped 1 base and J dropped 6 bases, with 12 bases sitting between them. The CDR3 contains 14 residues. In nucleotides, the CDR3 is TGTGCCAGCAGCTTAGGATCGGCCTGGGATGGCTACACCTTC. Amino acids: CASSLGSAWDGYTF.

The chain joins TRBV19 to TRBJ1-1; TRBD1 is a possible D gene (6 bases). The CDR3 has 13 amino acids. Germline V gives CDR1 LNHDA, CDR2 SQIVND (reference sequence). V was trimmed by 5 bases and J by 2 bases, leaving 9 bases between them. The DNA of the CDR3 is TGTGCCAGTAGTGAGACAGGAAACACTGAAGCTTTCTTT. This translates into CASSETGNTEAFF.

The chain combines TRBV19 with TRBJ1-1; 7 bases are a match to TRBD1. The germline V gene encodes CDR1 LNHDA and CDR2 SQIVND (reference sequence). J lost 3 bases, V lost 3 bases, and 7 bases had no gene match. There are 15 residues in the CDR3. DNA of the CDR3: TGTGCCAGTAGTATTTCTCCCAGGGGGGACACTGAAGCTTTCTTT. Translation gives CASSISPRGDTEAFF.

The chain couples TRBV9 to TRBJ2-2; D is undetermined. Germline lookup yields CDR1 SGDLS and CDR2 YYNGEE. This CDR3 has 12 amino acids. Trimming took 0 bases from V and 3 from J, leaving 0 bases between them. The CDR3 reads CASSVDTGELFF. The DNA for the CDR3 is TGTGCCAGCAGCGTAGACACCGGGGAGCTGTTTTTT.

The chain carries TRBV15 and TRBJ1-6; D is unresolved. There are 12 residues in the CDR3. The germline V gene encodes CDR1 LNHNV and CDR2 YYDKDF (reference sequence). V lost 2 bases and J lost 10, with 6 bases in between. CDR3 nucleotides: TGTGCCACCAGCAGACGGGAATCACCCCTCCACTTT. Its protein product is CATSRRESPLHF. The full variable domain, its missing parts supplied by reference TRBV15 and TRBJ1-6, is DAMVIQNPRYQVTQFGKPVTLSCSQTLNHNVMYWYQQKSSQAPKLLFHYYDKDFNNEADTPDNFQSRRPNTSFCFLDIRSPGLGDTAMYLCATSRRESPLHFGNGTRLTVT.

This clone was recorded once. V gene TRBV2 combines with J gene TRBJ1-1; 7 bases are a match to TRBD1. The CDR3 totals 12 residues. The trim removed 6 bases at V and 6 bases at J, leaving 4 bases unmatched. The germline CDR1 and CDR2 sequences are SNHLY and FYNNEI. In nucleotides, the CDR3 is TGTGCCAGCAGATTACAGGGGCCTGAAGCTTTCTTT. It specifies CASRLQGPEAFF.

This rearrangement joins TRBV2 to TRBJ1-2; D is uncertain. The V end was cut by 6 bases, the J end by 4 bases, with 15 bases between. Germline CDR1 and CDR2: SNHLY and FYNNEI. The CDR3 extends over 14 amino acids. In DNA form, the CDR3 reads TGTGCCAGCAGCGCCCTCTCGTTTCTCTATGGCTACACCTTC. Protein sequence: CASSALSFLYGYTF.